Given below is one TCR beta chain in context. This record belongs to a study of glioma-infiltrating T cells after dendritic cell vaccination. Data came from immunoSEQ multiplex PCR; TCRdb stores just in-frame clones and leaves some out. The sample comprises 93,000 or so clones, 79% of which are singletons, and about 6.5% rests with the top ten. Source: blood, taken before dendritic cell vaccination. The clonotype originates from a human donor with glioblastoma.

CDR3 sequence reads: CASSSAGVRERDYGYTF. The CDR3 bases are TGTGCCAGCAGTTCCGCGGGGGTAAGGGAAAGGGACTATGGCTACACCTTC. The V and J genes are TRBV27 and TRBJ1-2; possibly TRBD1 for D (5 bases). The ends were cut back, 4 bases at V and 3 bases at J, with 21 bases in the middle. CDR1 and CDR2 (germline): MNHEY, SMNVEV (reference sequence). The CDR3 sequence is 17 residues long.